Listed here are 19 T cell receptor beta chains from one sample, sequenced in a study of blood T cells in healthy people across ages. PCR was performed a second time for about 7 to 11 cycles using a sample-barcoded 5' primer and a J-beta primer mix. TCRdb re-called the 5' RACE reads through MiXCR, storing one row per CDR3 protein. In the table there are approximately 780,000 distinct CDR3 sequences, roughly 25% of which are singletons. This sample was shared with a second study, whose subject was T cells of mothers and their children.

Sample: blood. All receptors derive from a boy younger than 18 in good health.

V gene TRBV4-1 combines with J gene TRBJ2-5, with D maybe TRBD1 (6 bases). With the DNA end fitting TRBJ2-7 better, the J assignment may be wrong. The CDR3 loop spans 16 amino acids. Germline CDR1 is MGHRA and CDR2 is YSYEKL. CDR3 protein: CASSQGQDLSSYEQYF. In nucleotides, the CDR3 is TGCGCCAGCAGCCAAGGACAGGACTTAAGCTCCTACGAGCAGTACTTC.

This clonotype has a handful of counts. This sequence joins TRBV3-1 and TRBJ2-5; D not resolved. The J call may be faulty, since TRBJ2-1 better matches the DNA end. This CDR3 region has 15 residues. Germline V gives CDR1 LGHDT, CDR2 YNNKEL (reference sequence). CDR3 sequence reads: CASRAGPRPRDEQFF. Here the CDR3 DNA reads TGTGCCAGCAGGGCCGGACCCCGTCCCCGCGATGAGCAGTTCTTC.

This clonotype has a handful of counts. V and J are TRBV6-1 and TRBJ1-3; D perhaps matches TRBD1 (5 bases). The CDR3 loop spans 15 amino acids. CDR1 and CDR2 (germline): MNHNS, SASEGT. Between the trimmed V and J ends, which lost 6 bases and 0 bases, there was a span of 12 bases. The CDR3 reads CASRAGAYSGNTIYF. CDR3 coding DNA: TGTGCCAGCAGGGCTGGGGCTTACTCTGGAAACACCATATATTTT.

The table lists this clonotype with a few counts. Written as DNA, the CDR3 is TGTGCCAGCAGTGAAGACCTACAGAACAGTAATAATTCACCCCTCCACTTT. Amino acid sequence: CASSEDLQNSNNSPLHF. The rearrangement joins TRBV6-1 to TRBJ1-6; D is unresolved. Germline CDR1 reads MNHNS; CDR2 reads SASEGT. The CDR3 runs 17 residues. Between the trimmed V and J ends, which lost 1 base and 5 bases, there was a span of 15 bases.

This clonotype has more than one count but fewer than ten. The chain employs TRBV2 and TRBJ1-5; possibly TRBD1 for D (6 bases). The CDR3 contains 13 residues. Looked up from germline, CDR1 is SNHLY and CDR2 is FYNNEI. The V gene lost 6 bases and the J gene lost 4 bases, with 10 bases spanning the gap. The CDR3 is CASRGGENQPQHF. DNA for the CDR3: TGTGCCAGCAGAGGGGGGGAGAATCAGCCCCAGCATTTT.

This clonotype came up a few times. CDR3 loop: CASSSQKIGNTIYF. Here the CDR3 DNA reads TGTGCCAGCAGCTCTCAGAAAATCGGAAACACCATATATTTT. J is TRBJ1-3 and V is TRBV7-9; D gene uncertain. V lost 4 bases and J 4 bases, leaving 11 bases between the germline ends. CDR1 and CDR2 from the germline V gene are SEHNR and FQNEAQ (reference sequence). The CDR3 runs to 14 residues.

The chain combines TRBV30 with TRBJ1-2; D is uncertain. Trimming shortened V by 1 base and J by 4 bases, and 19 bases separated the two germline ends. Germline V CDR1 and CDR2: GTSNPN, SVGIG (reference sequence). This CDR3 contains 16 residues. CDR3 amino acids: CAWSGGALGGVYGYTF. The CDR3 nucleotides are TGTGCCTGGAGTGGAGGAGCCCTTGGTGGGGTCTATGGCTACACCTTC. The complete variable domain, with remaining parts taken from reference TRBV30 and TRBJ1-2, reads SQTIHQWPATLVQPVGSPLSLECTVEGTSNPNLYWYRQAAGRGLQLLFYSVGIGQISSEVPQNLSASRPQDRQFILSSKKLLLSDSGFYLCAWSGGALGGVYGYTFGSGTRLTVV.

This chain links TRBV28 with TRBJ2-1; the D gene is possibly TRBD2 (6 bases). This CDR3 spans 16 amino acids. In germline, CDR1 is MDHEN, CDR2 SYDVKM. Trimming pared 5 bases from V and 4 bases from J, leaving 18 bases between. The CDR3 region is CASSLFQGLRYNEQFF. In nucleotides, the CDR3 is TGTGCCAGCAGTCTGTTTCAGGGACTTAGATACAATGAGCAGTTCTTC. The full variable domain, its missing parts supplied by reference TRBV28 and TRBJ2-1, is DVKVTQSSRYLVKRTGEKVFLECVQDMDHENMFWYRQDPGLGLRLIYFSYDVKMKEKGDIPEGYSVSREKKERFSLILESASTNQTSMYLCASSLFQGLRYNEQFFGPGTRLTVL.

The DNA for the CDR3 is TGTGCCAGCAGTGAGCTAGGGGAGACCATTCAGTACTTC. Encoded protein: CASSELGETIQYF. The chain recombines TRBV2 with TRBJ2-4, with D perhaps given as TRBD1 or TRBD2 (5 bases each). The CDR3 is made up of 13 amino acids. Germline values: CDR1 SNHLY, CDR2 FYNNEI. Trimming cost V 3 bases and J 9 bases, with 12 bases left between them.

The chain has TRBV11-2 and TRBJ2-3; possibly TRBD2 for D (5 bases). Germline assignment: CDR1 SGHAT and CDR2 FQNNGV. Trimming shortened V by 1 base and J by 7 bases, and 12 bases separated the two germline ends. This CDR3 has 14 amino acids. CDR3 DNA sequence: TGTGCCAGCAGCTTAGTTCTAGAGGGTTATACGCAGTATTTT. It specifies CASSLVLEGYTQYF.

The J gene is TRBJ2-5, the V gene TRBV7-2; 9 bases fit TRBD1. The J segment lost 5 bases and the V segment lost 5 bases, leaving 6 bases of the junction unmatched. The CDR3 is 14 amino acids. Germline-derived CDR1 and CDR2 are SGHTA and FQGNSA. The CDR3 DNA reads as TGTGCCAGCAGCGTATACAGGGGGCGGGAGACCCAGTACTTC. Its translation: CASSVYRGRETQYF. The complete variable domain, with remaining parts taken from reference TRBV7-2 and TRBJ2-5, reads GAGVSQSPSNKVTEKGKDVELRCDPISGHTALYWYRQSLGQGLEFLIYFQGNSAPDKSGLPSDRFSAERTGGSVSTLTIQRTQQEDSAVYLCASSVYRGRETQYFGPGTRLLVL.

This clonotype turned up a few times. The rearrangement uses TRBV12-3 or TRBV12-4 and TRBJ1-5, with a tentative D call TRBD1 (5 bases). This CDR3 is 15 amino acids long. The V and J ends lost 7 bases and 1 base respectively, with 14 bases between them. DNA for the CDR3: TGTGCCAGCACCCACAGGTTGTTAAGCAATCAGCCCCAGCATTTT. This encodes CASTHRLLSNQPQHF.

The V and J genes are TRBV11-2 and TRBJ2-5, with D tentatively TRBD1 (5 bases). The V and J ends lost 5 bases and 1 base respectively, with 14 bases between them. Germline CDR1 is SGHAT and CDR2 is FQNNGV. The CDR3 consists of 15 residues. The CDR3 sequence: CASSRAGIRQETQYF. The CDR3 DNA is TGTGCCAGCAGCCGGGCAGGGATTCGCCAAGAGACCCAGTACTTC.

The sample holds many counts of this clonotype. The chain couples TRBV21-1 to TRBJ2-7; TRBD1, the D gene given by the table, was not confirmed from the DNA. TRBV21-1 constitutes a pseudogene. This CDR3 is 17 amino acids long. The DNA of the CDR3 is TGTGCCAGCAGCAACTCTTTGGGACAACTGTTTGCCTACGAGCAGTACTTC. Its translation is CASSNSLGQLFAYEQYF.

The genes are TRBV11-2 and TRBJ2-5; D uncertain. The last part of the DNA fits TRBJ2-1 better; the J call may be wrong. The CDR3 consists of 14 residues. Per the germline V gene, CDR1 is SGHAT and CDR2 is FQNNGV. CDR3 sequence reads: CASSSPRFWGEQFF. In nucleotides, the CDR3 is TGTGCCAGCAGCTCTCCCCGCTTCTGGGGTGAGCAGTTCTTC.

This clonotype was seen a handful of times. The CDR3: CASSLLGSITDTQYF. CDR3 nucleotide sequence: TGTGCCAGCAGTTTATTGGGGTCTATCACAGATACGCAGTATTTT. The rearrangement uses TRBV27 and TRBJ2-3; D ambiguous. Germline CDR1 and CDR2: MNHEY and SMNVEV (reference sequence). This CDR3 comprises 15 residues. Trimming shortened V by 1 base and J by 2 bases, and 10 bases separated the two germline ends.

J is TRBJ2-5 and V is TRBV29-1; D not resolved. CDR1 SQVTM and CDR2 ANQGSEA come from the germline V gene. The CDR3 consists of 12 residues. Trimming took 2 bases from V and 4 from J, leaving 8 bases between them. The CDR3 loop reads CSVEFYRETQYF. In DNA form, the CDR3 reads TGCAGCGTTGAATTTTACAGAGAGACCCAGTACTTC.

This clonotype was counted between two and nine times. V gene TRBV5-1 combines with J gene TRBJ2-4; no definite D call. The CDR3 sequence is 16 residues long. Germline lookup yields CDR1 SGHRS and CDR2 YFSETQ. V was trimmed by 0 bases and J by 0 bases, leaving 10 bases between them. The CDR3 DNA is TGCGCCAGCAGCTTGGGGCAGAGGAGAGCCAAAAACATTCAGTACTTC. Translating gives CASSLGQRRAKNIQYF.

The V and J genes are TRBV12-5 and TRBJ2-5; D ambiguous. The J call could be wrong; TRBJ2-7 is a better fit for the DNA end. The CDR3 sequence is 13 residues long. Germline-derived CDR1 and CDR2 are LGHNT and FRNRAP. The CDR3: CASGLGPEVEQYF. CDR3 nucleotides: TGTGCTAGTGGTTTGGGCCCCGAGGTCGAGCAGTACTTC.